The clone carrying this T cell receptor (beta chain) was seen a single time. This sample is drawn from a study of blood T cell repertoires in COVID-19. On the study more broadly: From T cells, B-cell-depleted T cells, or PBMCs came the material, which was cDNA or gDNA.

As processed by the authors: Reference gene primer amplification yielded estimated nucleated cell counts. Method: immunoSEQ multiplex PCR; TCRdb's copy keeps in-frame clones and lacks some. The D gene and trimming were derived from the DNA, and the V and J assignments and clone size from that table. The profile shows 200,000 or so clones, around four fifths of them singletons. CDR3 length: 15 amino acids. CDR1 is MNHEY, CDR2 SVGAGI, per germline. V was shortened by 2 bases and J by 2 bases, with 10 bases between the two germline ends. V and J are TRBV6-5 and TRBJ1-3; D is unresolved. Sequenced: peripheral blood. The clonotype comes from a human donor with acute or convalescent COVID-19. The donor label of this sample is uncertain. CDR3 in DNA: TGTGCCAGCAGTTACGACACGAGGGCTGGAAACACCATATATTTT. It codes for CASSYDTRAGNTIYF.